A selection of T cell receptor beta chains follows, all from one sample in a study of CD8+ T cells in alopecia areata. Measured with immunoSEQ multiplex PCR; TCRdb has only the in-frame clones, and not every one. This sample carries roughly 190,000 clones, around 60% of them seen once, and the ten largest clones take 1.3%. The source was CD4+ T cells sorted from blood, collected at week 49, from a patient treated with tofacitinib. Receptors were obtained from a human donor with alopecia areata. CDR3s include the opening cysteine and the closing phenylalanine or tryptophan. D genes are given only for firm matches. The size entry is marked missing in some rows and otherwise reads once, few, many or a size class.

V gene: TRBV6-5; J gene: TRBJ1-2; D gene: TRBD1; clone size: NA; CDR3 DNA: TGTGCCAGCAGAGATACAGGGGTTGCGAGGGGCTACACCTTC; CDR3 protein: CASRDTGVARGYTF
V gene: TRBV29-1; J gene: TRBJ2-5; D gene: NA; clone size: NA; CDR3 DNA: TGCAGCGCCTACGGGGGCTATGAGACCCAGTACTTC; CDR3 protein: CSAYGGYETQYF
V gene: TRBV10-2; J gene: TRBJ1-2; D gene: NA; clone size: NA; CDR3 DNA: TGCGCCAGCCGGGCCGCGCATGGCTACACCTTC; CDR3 protein: CASRAAHGYTF
V gene: TRBV27; J gene: TRBJ2-7; D gene: NA; clone size: NA; CDR3 DNA: TGTGCCAGCACTAGACGCCGGTTCGACGAGCAGTACTTC; CDR3 protein: CASTRRRFDEQYF
V gene: TRBV7-2; J gene: TRBJ2-7; D gene: TRBD2; clone size: many; CDR3 DNA: TGTGCCAGCAGCCGCCCAGCGGGGAACCCCCGCTCCTACGAGCAGTACTTC; CDR3 protein: CASSRPAGNPRSYEQYF
V gene: TRBV30; J gene: TRBJ1-6; D gene: TRBD1; clone size: NA; CDR3 DNA: TGTGCCTGGAGTGTGGACAGGGTGAACTCACCCCTCCACTTT; CDR3 protein: CAWSVDRVNSPLHF
V gene: TRBV2; J gene: TRBJ2-3; D gene: NA; clone size: many; CDR3 DNA: TGTGCCAGCAGTGAACGTCTGGGTTATACGCAGTATTTT; CDR3 protein: CASSERLGYTQYF
V gene: TRBV30; J gene: TRBJ2-7; D gene: TRBD1; clone size: NA; CDR3 DNA: TGTGCGGTGGGACAGGGTTCCTACGAGCAGTACTTC; CDR3 protein: CAVGQGSYEQYF
V gene: TRBV4-3; J gene: TRBJ2-3; D gene: TRBD2; clone size: NA; CDR3 DNA: TGCGCCAGCAGCCCCTCGACTAGCGTGAGCACAGATACGCAGTATTTT; CDR3 protein: CASSPSTSVSTDTQYF
V gene: TRBV29-1; J gene: TRBJ1-1; D gene: NA; clone size: few; CDR3 DNA: TGCAGCGTTGGTGAGACGACGAACACTGAAGCTTTCTTT; CDR3 protein: CSVGETTNTEAFF
V gene: TRBV30; J gene: TRBJ1-6; D gene: NA; clone size: NA; CDR3 DNA: TGTGCCTGGAGTGCCCTTTCGGGTAATTCACCCCTCCACTTT; CDR3 protein: CAWSALSGNSPLHF
V gene: TRBV29-1; J gene: TRBJ2-7; D gene: NA; clone size: once; CDR3 DNA: TGCAGCGTAGGGGACGTAGAGCAGTACTTC; CDR3 protein: CSVGDVEQYF
V gene: TRBV30; J gene: TRBJ2-1; D gene: NA; clone size: few; CDR3 DNA: TGTGCCTGGAGTGTACTAACGGGGGTCCAGTTCTTC; CDR3 protein: CAWSVLTGVQFF